This T cell receptor (beta chain) was recorded in a study of T cells after yellow fever vaccination. The CDR3 covers 15 residues. V lost 6 bases, J lost 6 bases, and 10 bases stayed unmatched. The V gene's germline CDR1 is MNHNS and CDR2 SASEGT. TCRdb re-called the 5' RACE reads through MiXCR, storing one row per CDR3 protein. The sample holds 450,000 to 600,000 distinct CDR3 sequences, roughly 12% seen once. Here the sequenced sample was PBMCs, taken on the day of the yellow fever booster vaccination. The receptor's source is a man aged 25 to 40 who received the YFV17D yellow fever vaccine. The rearrangement uses TRBV6-1 and TRBJ1-5; the match to TRBD1 covers 8 bases. CDR3 loop: CASSPTGAGSQPQHF. DNA of the CDR3: TGTGCCAGCAGCCCGACAGGGGCTGGGTCTCAGCCCCAGCATTTT.